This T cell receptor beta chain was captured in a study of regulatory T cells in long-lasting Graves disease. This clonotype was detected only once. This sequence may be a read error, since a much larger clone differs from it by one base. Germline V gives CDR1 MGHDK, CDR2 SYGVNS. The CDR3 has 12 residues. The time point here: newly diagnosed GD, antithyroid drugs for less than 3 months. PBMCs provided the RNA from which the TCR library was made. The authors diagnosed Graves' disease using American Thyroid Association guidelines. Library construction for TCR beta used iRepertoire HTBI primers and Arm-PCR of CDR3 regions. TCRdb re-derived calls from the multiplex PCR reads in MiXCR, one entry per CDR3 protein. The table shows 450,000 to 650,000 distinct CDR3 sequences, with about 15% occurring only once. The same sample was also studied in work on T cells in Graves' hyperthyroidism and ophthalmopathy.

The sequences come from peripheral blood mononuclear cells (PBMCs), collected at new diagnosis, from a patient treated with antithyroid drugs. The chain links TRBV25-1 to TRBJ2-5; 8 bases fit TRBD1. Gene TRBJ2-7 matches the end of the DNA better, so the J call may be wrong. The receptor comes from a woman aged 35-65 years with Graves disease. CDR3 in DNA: TGTGCCAGCAGACAGGGGGCCTACGAGCAGTACTTC. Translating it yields CASRQGAYEQYF.